This is a list of T cell receptor beta chains from one sample in a study of blood T cell repertoires in COVID-19. Clones were read by immunoSEQ multiplex PCR, and TCRdb kept only the in-frame ones, dropping some. The data show about 91,000 clones, with 60% to 85% seen just once and just under 10% held by the top ten. The sequenced sample was peripheral blood. The receptors originated from a woman older than 75 with acute or convalescent COVID-19. Both conserved end residues are part of each CDR3. D genes are given only for firm matches. For some rows the clone size is stated as once, few or many, or as a class when expanded; others skip it.

TRBD1	NA	TRBJ1-2	TRBV7-2	TGTGCCAGCAGCTTAGTTTCCGGGACAGACTTCGGCTACACCTTC	CASSLVSGTDFGYTF
NA	NA	TRBJ2-1	TRBV7-2	TGTGCCAGCAGCTTAGCGTGGAGCTCCTACAATGAGCAGTTCTTC	CASSLAWSSYNEQFF
TRBD1	NA	TRBJ2-7	TRBV7-9	TGTGCCAGCAGCTTAGTAGGGGGCTATGGCGAGCAGTACTTC	CASSLVGGYGEQYF
NA	few	TRBJ2-7	TRBV21-1	TGTGCCAGCAGCAAAGAAAGAACAGGGATTGGCCTCTCCTACGAGCAGTACTTC	CASSKERTGIGLSYEQYF
TRBD2	NA	TRBJ2-7	TRBV27	TGTGCCAGCAGCATTACTAGCGGGGGGGTCTACGAGCAGTACTTC	CASSITSGGVYEQYF
NA	once	TRBJ1-2	TRBV5-4	TGTGCCAGCAGCAGCGACAGCCACACTAACTATGGCTACACCTTC	CASSSDSHTNYGYTF
NA	NA	TRBJ2-1	TRBV7-3	TGTGCCAGCAGCTTAACTTACACAGACAATGAGCAGTTCTTC	CASSLTYTDNEQFF
TRBD2	NA	TRBJ2-3	TRBV7-8	TGTGCCAGCAGCTTAGGGCCCGGGAGGGGCACAGATACGCAGTATTTT	CASSLGPGRGTDTQYF
TRBD1	few	TRBJ2-7	TRBV9	TGTGCCAGCAGCGGGCCGACAGGGATATTCAACGAGCAGTACTTC	CASSGPTGIFNEQYF
TRBD1	NA	TRBJ2-2	TRBV11-3	TGTGCCAGCAGCTTAGAAGCCGGGACAGGGCTTTCCGGGGAGCTGTTTTTT	CASSLEAGTGLSGELFF
NA	NA	TRBJ2-7	TRBV7-2	TGTGCCAGCAGCTTAGTCAGGACAGCGCAAAGCTCCTACGAGCAGTACTTC	CASSLVRTAQSSYEQYF
TRBD1	few	TRBJ1-4	TRBV7-2	TGTGCCAGCAGCACCGCCGGGACAGGGGCTGAAAAACTGTTTTTT	CASSTAGTGAEKLFF
NA	NA	TRBJ2-3	TRBV15	TGTGCCACCCCGGAGGGGGCGAGCACAGATACGCAGTATTTT	CATPEGASTDTQYF
TRBD1	NA	TRBJ2-2	TRBV28	TGTGCCAGCACCATCCAGACAGGGGTAGCCGGGGAGCTGTTTTTT	CASTIQTGVAGELFF
NA	NA	TRBJ1-4	TRBV28	TGTGCCAGCAGTTCCTCAGGGAAAACGGCTAATGAAAAACTGTTTTTT	CASSSSGKTANEKLFF
TRBD1	NA	TRBJ1-1	TRBV25-1	TGTGCCAGCAGTGTGGGACAGGCTTTTGAAGCTTTCTTT	CASSVGQAFEAFF
TRBD2	NA	TRBJ2-1	TRBV24-1	TGTGCCACCAGTGATAACGGGGAGGGCCGCAATGAGCAGTTCTTC	CATSDNGEGRNEQFF
TRBD1	many	TRBJ1-2	TRBV28	TGTGCCAGCAGGGACAGGGAAGCTTCCTACACCTTC	CASRDREASYTF
NA	NA	TRBJ2-5	TRBV5-1	TGCGCCAGCAGCTCGGGGGAGACCCAGTACTTC	CASSSGETQYF
NA	NA	TRBJ2-7	TRBV7-2	TGTGCCAGCAGCACAGCCACAGGTTTAAACTACGAGCAGTACTTC	CASSTATGLNYEQYF
NA	NA	TRBJ1-1	TRBV14	TGTGCCAGCAGCCAAGTTACAGGGCCCACTGAAGCTTTCTTT	CASSQVTGPTEAFF
TRBD1	NA	TRBJ1-1	TRBV25-1	TGTGCCAGCAGGGGAAACAGGGGTGGTGGAGTCGTGAACACTGAAGCTTTCTTT	CASRGNRGGGVVNTEAFF
TRBD2	NA	TRBJ2-1	TRBV11-3	TGTGCCAGCAGCTTAGAGCAATCCGGGACTAGCGGGACAAATGAGCAGTTCTTC	CASSLEQSGTSGTNEQFF
NA	NA	TRBJ1-1	TRBV9	TGTGCCAGCGCGGGGGGTATGAACACTGAAGCTTTCTTT	CASAGGMNTEAFF